The sequence of this T cell receptor (beta chain) was determined in a study of CD8+ T cells in alopecia areata. Study-level background: Treated patients were given 5 to 10 mg oral tofacitinib twice daily.

CDR1 SGHVS and CDR2 FNYEAQ come from the germline V gene. The CDR3 loop spans 14 amino acids. The germline V and J ends were trimmed by 1 base and 6 bases, with 13 bases remaining between them. Noted treatment: oral pan-JAK inhibitor, 5-10 mg twice daily. The authors extracted RNA and reverse transcribed it into cDNA as the sequencing template. Libraries were prepared by immunoSEQ multiplex PCR; TCRdb keeps only in-frame clonotypes and omits some of them. The sample includes 130,000 to 150,000 clones, roughly four fifths seen only once; the top ten take roughly 25%. This sequence originates from a human donor with alopecia areata. Sample: CD8+ T cells sorted from blood, taken at week 4, from a patient treated with tofacitinib. The chain links TRBV7-6 to TRBJ2-7; D is possibly TRBD2 (6 bases). This chain's CDR3 is CASSLGGGESEQYF. The DNA of the CDR3 is TGTGCCAGCAGCTTAGGGGGAGGAGAGAGCGAGCAGTACTTC.